This record concerns one T cell receptor (beta chain) sequence. What it binds is unknown. TCRalpha and TCRbeta libraries used 5'RACE with constant-segment primers and UMIs. TCRdb ran MiXCR on the 5' RACE reads and lists one entry per CDR3 protein. The table lists 300,000 to 350,000 distinct CDR3 sequences, over 11% of them singletons. Per the germline V gene, CDR1 is SGHVS and CDR2 is FNYEAQ. V was cut by 2 bases and J by 7 bases, with 15 bases left in between. This CDR3 spans 16 amino acids. The data belong to a study of T-cell memory formation after mild COVID-19. Study in general: The study found TCR clusters largely donor specific.

General study findings and limits: A subset of responding clones appeared in pre-infection memory, suggesting cross-reactive memory joined. Contracting clones localized mainly to CM and EM when CD4+ and mainly to EMRA when CD8+.

The sample was PBMCs or a T cell subset sorted from them (not recorded which). This TCR was sampled from a young man who had mild COVID-19 (a few samples of this study predate the infection). Cell type and time point are not known. V is TRBV7-6 and J is TRBJ1-6; D possibly corresponds to TRBD1 (5 bases). CDR3 sequence: CASSLSTVPGNSPLHF. Written as DNA, the CDR3 is TGTGCCAGCAGCTTAAGTACAGTCCCAGGGAATTCACCCCTCCACTTT.